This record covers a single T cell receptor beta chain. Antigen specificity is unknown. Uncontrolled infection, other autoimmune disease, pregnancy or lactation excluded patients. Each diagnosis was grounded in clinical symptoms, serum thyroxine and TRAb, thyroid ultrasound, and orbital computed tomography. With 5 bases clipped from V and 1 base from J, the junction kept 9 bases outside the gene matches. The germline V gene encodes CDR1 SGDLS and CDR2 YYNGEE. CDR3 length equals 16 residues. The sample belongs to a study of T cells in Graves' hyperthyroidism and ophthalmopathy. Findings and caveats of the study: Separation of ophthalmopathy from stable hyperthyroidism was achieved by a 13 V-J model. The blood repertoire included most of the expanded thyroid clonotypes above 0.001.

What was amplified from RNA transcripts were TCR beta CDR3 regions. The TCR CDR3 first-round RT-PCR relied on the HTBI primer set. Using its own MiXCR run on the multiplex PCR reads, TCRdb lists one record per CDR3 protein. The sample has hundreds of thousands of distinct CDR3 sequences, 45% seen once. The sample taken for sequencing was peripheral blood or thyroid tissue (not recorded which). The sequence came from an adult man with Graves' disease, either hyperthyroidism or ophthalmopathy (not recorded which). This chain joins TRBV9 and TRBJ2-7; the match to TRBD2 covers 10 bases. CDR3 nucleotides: TGTGCCAGCAGTGAAAGACAGGGACTAGCGTCCTACGAGCAGTACTTC. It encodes CASSERQGLASYEQYF.